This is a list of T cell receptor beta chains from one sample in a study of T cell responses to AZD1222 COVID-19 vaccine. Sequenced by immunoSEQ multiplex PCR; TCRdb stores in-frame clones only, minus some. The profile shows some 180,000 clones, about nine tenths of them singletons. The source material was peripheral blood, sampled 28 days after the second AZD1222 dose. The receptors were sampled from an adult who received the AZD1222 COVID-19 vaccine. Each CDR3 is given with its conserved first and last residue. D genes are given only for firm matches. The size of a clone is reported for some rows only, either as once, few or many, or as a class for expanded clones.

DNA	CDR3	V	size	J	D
TGTGCCAGCAGCTTGGGGACAGATCAGCCCCAGCATTTT	CASSLGTDQPQHF	TRBV5-4	few	TRBJ1-5	-
TGTGCCAGCAGGGAAAATTTTCAACGCCGGCCCCAGCATTTT	CASRENFQRRPQHF	TRBV2	-	TRBJ1-5	-
TGTGCCAGCAGCTTGGGGGGCGCGATCGGCTATGGCTACACCTTC	CASSLGGAIGYGYTF	TRBV5-8	-	TRBJ1-2	-
TGTGCCAGCAGTTACAAGGTCCCGGGGTACAATGAGCAGTTCTTC	CASSYKVPGYNEQFF	TRBV6-5	-	TRBJ2-1	-
TGTGCCAGCTCACCCCCCCACGGGGAGGAGAGGCAGTACTTC	CASSPPHGEERQYF	TRBV18	-	TRBJ2-7	-
TGTGCCAGCAGCATGTCGGGCGGTAACTATGGCTACACCTTC	CASSMSGGNYGYTF	TRBV5-6	-	TRBJ1-2	-
TGTGCCAGCAGCCTCAAACGGGGCCAAAACAATGAGCAGTTCTTC	CASSLKRGQNNEQFF	TRBV3-1/TRBV3-2	-	TRBJ2-1	-
TGTGCCATCAGTGAGTCGTCGGTCTATGGCTACACCTTC	CAISESSVYGYTF	TRBV10-3	once	TRBJ1-2	-
TGTGCCAGCAGTTCTAGAAGGGAAGTGAACACCGGGGAGCTGTTTTTT	CASSSRREVNTGELFF	TRBV6-5	-	TRBJ2-2	-
TGCAGCGTTGAACGCCCTATGAACACTGAAGCTTTCTTT	CSVERPMNTEAFF	TRBV29-1	-	TRBJ1-1	-
TGTGCCAGCAGCTTGCCTGGTGGACAGGACACAGATACGCAGTATTTT	CASSLPGGQDTDTQYF	TRBV5-4	few	TRBJ2-3	TRBD1
TGTGCCAGTAGTATGGACGGAGTCCAGCCCCAGCATTTT	CASSMDGVQPQHF	TRBV19	once	TRBJ1-5	-
TGTGCCTGGAGTGCCACAGGATACTCACCCCTCCACTTT	CAWSATGYSPLHF	TRBV30	-	TRBJ1-6	-
TGTGCCAGCAAACGGGGATGGGGTAATTCACCCCTCCACTTT	CASKRGWGNSPLHF	TRBV28	-	TRBJ1-6	-
TGTGCCAGTAGTCGACGGGTAGCGGGGGGCAACAATGAGCAGTTCTTC	CASSRRVAGGNNEQFF	TRBV19	-	TRBJ2-1	TRBD2
TGTGCCTGGAGTGCAGGGGCAGGGTTATCGCAAGCTTTCTTT	CAWSAGAGLSQAFF	TRBV30	-	TRBJ1-1	-
TGTGCCACCAGCAGAGACCTTGGGGGAACCACAGATACGCAGTATTTT	CATSRDLGGTTDTQYF	TRBV15	-	TRBJ2-3	-
TGCGCCAGCCGGGTCTTAATGAACACTGAAGCTTTCTTT	CASRVLMNTEAFF	TRBV5-1	-	TRBJ1-1	-
TGTGCCAGCAGCTCGCCAATTACAGGGGGCCACTATGGCTACACCTTC	CASSSPITGGHYGYTF	TRBV5-4	-	TRBJ1-2	TRBD1
TGTGCCAGCAGCCAGACATTAAACTATGGCTACACCTTC	CASSQTLNYGYTF	TRBV12-3/TRBV12-4	-	TRBJ1-2	-
TGTGCCAGCAGCGTAGGGCCTGGGGCCAACGTCCTGACTTTC	CASSVGPGANVLTF	TRBV9	few	TRBJ2-6	-
TGTGCCAGTAGGACCCAGGTAGAAAGAGTTTCACCCCTCCACTTT	CASRTQVERVSPLHF	TRBV19	-	TRBJ1-6	-
TGTGCCAGCAGTTTAGGGACCCGTGTGAGTGGCTACACCTTC	CASSLGTRVSGYTF	TRBV28	few	TRBJ1-2	-
TGTGCCAGCAGTTTCAACAATCAGCCCCAGCATTTT	CASSFNNQPQHF	TRBV28	-	TRBJ1-5	-
TGTGCCAGCAGTGTCGCGACTAGCGGAACCGGGGAGCTGTTTTTT	CASSVATSGTGELFF	TRBV6-4	-	TRBJ2-2	TRBD2
TGTGCCAGCAGCTCCACTAGCGGAGATTACAATGAGCAGTTCTTC	CASSSTSGDYNEQFF	TRBV6-5	-	TRBJ2-1	TRBD2
TGTGCCAGCACCTTATTACTTACAGGGGGCACTGAAGCTTTCTTT	CASTLLLTGGTEAFF	TRBV6-6	-	TRBJ1-1	TRBD1
TGTGCCAGCAGCCCTGACAGGGGAGGAGGCTACACCTTC	CASSPDRGGGYTF	TRBV7-6	-	TRBJ1-2	TRBD1
TGTGCCACCAAGGGGAGCTCTGGAAACACCATATATTTT	CATKGSSGNTIYF	TRBV15	few	TRBJ1-3	-
TGCGCCAGCAGCCCGACGGGGATAGCCAACACCGGGGAGCTGTTTTTT	CASSPTGIANTGELFF	TRBV5-1	-	TRBJ2-2	-
TGTGCCAGCAGTTCCCCCGGGACTAGCGGGACTTTTGATAGGCAGTTCTTC	CASSSPGTSGTFDRQFF	TRBV28	-	TRBJ2-1	TRBD2
TGTGCCAGCAGCCTCAAGGTTCTAGCGGCGAATGAGCAGTTCTTC	CASSLKVLAANEQFF	TRBV3-1/TRBV3-2	-	TRBJ2-1	TRBD2
TGTGCCAGCAGCTTGGTGGCAGGGCAAGGGCCCCAGCATTTT	CASSLVAGQGPQHF	TRBV5-6	-	TRBJ1-5	-
TGTGCCAGCAGAGAACTACAGGGGATTGAAAAACTGTTTTTT	CASRELQGIEKLFF	TRBV2	-	TRBJ1-4	TRBD1
TGTGCCAGCAGTTACCTCCTCTCTAGAGTCAGGGAGCTGTTTTTT	CASSYLLSRVRELFF	TRBV6-5	few	TRBJ2-2	-
TGTGCCAGCAGCCCTTCCGGAGGGGTTTTCTCTGGAAACACCATATATTTT	CASSPSGGVFSGNTIYF	TRBV7-6	-	TRBJ1-3	-
TGTGCCAGTAGTTCGCTGGGACAGGGTATAAGTAAGGAGCAGTACTTC	CASSSLGQGISKEQYF	TRBV19	-	TRBJ2-7	TRBD1
TGTGCCAGCACCATTCAGCTAGCGGGTCCCAGGACGTTC	CASTIQLAGPRTF	TRBV12-3/TRBV12-4	-	TRBJ2-7	TRBD2
TGTGCCAGCAGCCCCCCGAGGGGAGGGGACAATGAGCAGTTCTTC	CASSPPRGGDNEQFF	TRBV7-8	-	TRBJ2-1	TRBD2
TGTGCCAGCAGCATGGGACGGTTCGAAAAACTGTTTTTT	CASSMGRFEKLFF	TRBV7-9	-	TRBJ1-4	-